This TCR beta chain derives from a study of T cell responses to AZD1222 COVID-19 vaccine. Study-level results: Repertoire sampling happened only post peak T cell response. Spike as a whole was targeted by vaccine-associated CD4 TCRs, dominant at 160-218 and 743-854. Females made up more of the donors, who were largely white British, and clonal diversity may have come out too low. Only a handful of AZD1222 recipients tested seropositive at baseline.

Clones were read by immunoSEQ multiplex PCR, and TCRdb kept only the in-frame ones, dropping some. The sample yields about 160,000 clones, 92% seen once. About this clone itself: No antigen is known for it.

Sequences were derived from peripheral blood, sampled on day 0 of MenACWY control vaccination. The receptor was isolated from an adult in good health.

CDR3 amino acids: CASSYQGIYGYTF. DNA of the CDR3: TGTGCCAGCAGTTACCAGGGCATCTATGGCTACACCTTC. The chain couples TRBV6-2 or TRBV6-3 to TRBJ1-2; TRBD1 is a possible D gene (5 bases). The CDR3 sequence is 13 residues long. Trimming took off 2 bases at V and 4 bases at J, with 8 bases between the two ends. In germline, CDR1 is MNHEY, CDR2 SVGEGT.